This section outlines one T cell receptor (beta chain) sequence together with its context. The antigen is not known. The sample is drawn from a study of response to subunit inactivated influenza vaccine. Whole-study findings and limits: Authors suggested each seasonal influenza vaccination recruits few new T cells.

Via MiXCR, TCRdb re-called the RT-PCR reads, giving one row per CDR3 protein. The sample includes fewer than 400,000 distinct CDR3 sequences, around a fifth seen only once; the top ten take more than 8.5%. Looked up from germline, CDR1 is ENHRY and CDR2 is SYGVKD. Trimming pared 3 bases from V and 3 bases from J, leaving 6 bases between. The CDR3 is 13 amino acids. The sample consisted of PBMCs from blood, taken less than 22 months after vaccination. The chain uses TRBV10-3 and TRBJ1-5, with D unresolved. The TCR sequence derives from a man between 50 and 75 years old who received an inactivated influenza vaccine. CDR3 sequence: CAISDGINQPQHF. In nucleotides, the CDR3 is TGTGCCATCAGTGACGGGATCAATCAGCCCCAGCATTTT.